This T cell receptor beta chain was retrieved from a study of spatial heterogeneity in lung cancer (dated by TCRdb to about 2019). With respect to the entire study: Donors were under 95 patients with early-stage, untreated non-small cell lung cancer from the lung TRACERx cohort. Follow-up PBMC samples were sequenced whenever available, with the median time to follow-up being two to three years after resection. TCR alpha and beta repertoires were quantitatively compared across multiple tumor regions, matched nontumor lung and blood in non-small cell lung cancer. Nonsynonymous mutation counts, determined by whole-exome sequencing of tumor tissue, were related to features of the TCR repertoire. In the raw uncorrected reads, each unique combination of TCR and UMI appeared on average more than ten times. Beta-chain transcripts were consistently detected in greater numbers than alpha-chain transcripts, which likely reflected higher beta-chain transcript abundance. At surgery, both alpha and beta chains were TCR-sequenced in 220 tumor regions, approximately 64 matched nontumor lung samples and around 50 PBMC samples. Summary of the overall study and its limitations: Only approximately 15 patients were included in the comparisons of baseline and follow-up blood repertoires. Ubiquitous expanded tumor TCRs showed up in blood more often at tumor resection than at routine follow-up. Confirming at a functional level the hypothesis that regional TCRs recognize regional mutations was considered to require additional single-cell paired TCR alpha and beta sequencing.

From a lookup of the germline V gene (reference sequence), CDR1 and CDR2 are LGHDT and YNNKEL. V is shortened by 4 bases, J by 6 bases, and the region joining them spans 10 bases. The CDR3 numbers 13 residues from cysteine through phenylalanine. The sequence is cut down to CDR3 DNA, 39 bases in frame from base 1. Per the publication, the time point label means: blood at routine non-recurrence follow-up after resection. Without any cell sorting, TCR sequencing was performed on whole RNA extracted either from tumor and nontumor lung tissue or from cryopreserved PBMC samples. A patient was chosen for TCR sequencing only when enough RNA was available from at least two tumor regions. This clonotype was detected a few times. Its target antigen remains unknown. The sample holds no much larger clone one base away, and base qualities are not on file. Libraries were prepared through 5' RACE. The sequencing machine was a NextSeq 500. The TCR library protocol attached a unique molecular identifier to each TCR cDNA molecule to allow correction of PCR and sequencing errors. As for the authors' bioinformatics: Decombinator tools were used for TCR identification, UMI-based error correction and CDR3 extraction. Expanded TCRs were defined as those above a frequency of 2 per 1,000, corresponding to the top 1% of the tumor frequency distribution. Renyi diversity was computed with the R vegan package after each repertoire had been subsampled 100 times to 5,000 TCRs. CDR3 similarity networks were built from amino acid triplet string-kernel similarity, with CDR3s being connected when pairwise similarity was above 0.82. TCRdb took the public reads, trimmed them with fastp at Q25, ran MiXCR for clone calling and kept in-frame beta chains. Rows are combined by CDR3 protein, so each entry shows the most common genes and DNA. These V and J calls originate from TCRdb's pipeline instead of the authors' own analysis. For this sample the table gives about 43,000 distinct CDR3 sequences, of which more than 20% were detected only once. Of the sample, more than 7% falls within the top ten clones.

The sequencing here drew on PBMCs, taken at follow-up. The chain uses TRBV3-1 and TRBJ1-5; TRBD1 is a weak D gene call, 6 bases matching. This TCR came from a female donor with early-stage non-small cell lung cancer. The nucleotide sequence reads as follows: TGTGCCAGCAGCCCGTGGGGGGCTCAGCCCCAGCATTTT. Its protein product is CASSPWGAQPQHF.